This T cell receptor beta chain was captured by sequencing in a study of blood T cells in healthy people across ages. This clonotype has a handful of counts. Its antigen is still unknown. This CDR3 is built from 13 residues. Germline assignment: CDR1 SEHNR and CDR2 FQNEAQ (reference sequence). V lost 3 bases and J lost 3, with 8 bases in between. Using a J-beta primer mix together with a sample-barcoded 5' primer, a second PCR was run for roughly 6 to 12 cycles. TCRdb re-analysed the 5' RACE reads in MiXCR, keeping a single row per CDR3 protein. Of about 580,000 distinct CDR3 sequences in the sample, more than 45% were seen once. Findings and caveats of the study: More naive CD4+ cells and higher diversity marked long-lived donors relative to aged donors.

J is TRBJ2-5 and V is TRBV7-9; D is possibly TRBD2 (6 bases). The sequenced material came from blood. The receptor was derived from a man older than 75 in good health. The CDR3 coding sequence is TGTGCCAGCAGCTTGCCGGGGGAAGAGACCCAGTACTTC. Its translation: CASSLPGEETQYF.